Listed here is a single T cell receptor (beta chain). This clone's antigen is unknown. No base quality information exists; no much larger clone differs at one position. This specimen belongs to a study of T cell repertoires in cytomegalovirus infection (dated by TCRdb to the late 2010s). Study-level background: The peptide stimulations were aimed at well-studied HLA-B-restricted epitopes as well as recently identified HLA-C-restricted CMV epitopes, whose presentation resists viral immunomodulation. Donor HLA type was relevant to the analysis, as public TCR beta signatures indicated carriage of CMV infection together with the matching HLA type. Overall study outcomes, separate from this receptor: In both this cohort and an independent roughly 400-donor cohort, the cumulative frequency of public TCR beta family members distinguished carriers of CMV infection plus the relevant HLA type. In the ex vivo response, HLA-C-restricted CMV-specific TCR beta clonotypes were dominant, and in two of eight donors the single most frequent clonotype came from this HLA-C-restricted group.

CDR3 length: 13 amino acids, cysteine to phenylalanine. Only the CDR3 DNA is retained, 39 bases long and in frame from the first base. Looking up the germline V gene (reference sequence) yields CDR1 DFQATT and CDR2 SNEGSKA. V drops 5 bases and J drops 0 bases, leaving 10 bases in between. Reading the label with the study, this specimen's treatment or condition is: in vitro stimulation with specific CMV peptide epitopes to enrich CMV-specific T cells. The data were produced on an Illumina HiSeq 1500. Clones were called with MiXCR by TCRdb after fastp trimmed the public reads at Q25, and only in-frame beta chains were retained. Identical CDR3 protein sequences are pooled into one entry, listed with their most common genes and DNA. This sample has about 27,000 distinct CDR3 sequences in its table, and 15% to 20% of those were observed once. In total, the top ten clones hold 80% to 90% of the sample.

This TCR was sampled from a human donor in good health (CMV status not recorded). Some clones in this sample may be carry-over from other donors' samples. This specimen consisted of CD8+ T cells from cultured PBMCs, obtained from culture after CMV antigen stimulation. This sequence uses TRBV20-1 and TRBJ1-1; a tentative D call is TRBD1 (5 bases match). This receptor carries the CDR3 CSAPTDMNTEAFF. The DNA is TGCAGTGCTCCGACGGACATGAACACTGAAGCTTTCTTT.